Following are 12 T cell receptor beta chains from one sample sequenced in a study of blood T cell repertoires in COVID-19 (TCRdb year 2020). Libraries were prepared through the immunoSEQ multiplex PCR assay. The table was pulled from immuneACCESS by TCRdb, which kept in-frame rearrangements only. Such tables lose some clones; where checked, under half of the loss comes from unresolved V genes, and the rest has no known cause. The sample table records roughly 200,000 clones; around 87% of these occur just once. Together, the top ten hold approximately 2.4% of the sample. Sequenced material: PBMCs or T cells enriched from blood (not recorded which). The receptors were gathered from a woman younger than 45 who had recovered from COVID-19.

The CDR3 spells CASSRTGSDSPLHF. The CDR3 DNA sequence: TGTGCCAGCAGCCGGACAGGGAGCGATTCACCCCTCCACTTT. The chain links TRBV7-3 to TRBJ1-6, with TRBD1 identical over 8 bases. With 5 bases clipped from V and 8 bases from J, the junction kept 5 bases outside the gene matches. Germline CDR1 is SGHTA and CDR2 is FQGTGA. The CDR3 loop spans 14 amino acids.

CDR3 nucleotide sequence: TGTGCCAGCAGACGACACACGAACACTGAAGCTTTCTTT. Translating gives CASRRHTNTEAFF. The rearrangement uses TRBV25-1 and TRBJ1-1; no reliable D call. V was shortened by 6 bases and J by 1 base, with 9 bases between the two germline ends. The CDR3 is made up of 13 amino acids. The V gene's germline CDR1 is MGHDK and CDR2 SYGVNS.

This clone was counted once. The V gene is TRBV2, the J gene TRBJ1-2; maybe TRBD1 (6 bases). Germline loops: CDR1 SNHLY, CDR2 FYNNEI. Trimming removed 5 bases from V and 5 bases from J, with 9 bases in between. The CDR3 consists of 12 residues. The CDR3 DNA sequence: TGTGCCAGCAGTAGACAGGAATATGGCTACACCTTC. Encoded protein: CASSRQEYGYTF.

The V and J genes are TRBV9 and TRBJ2-2; 7 nucleotides align to TRBD1. The CDR3 totals 15 residues. J lost 4 bases, V lost 2 bases, and 5 bases had no gene match. Germline V CDR1 and CDR2: SGDLS, YYNGEE. The CDR3 DNA sequence: TGTGCCAGCAGCGTTACAGGGGCGTTCACCGGGGAGCTGTTTTTT. It codes for CASSVTGAFTGELFF.

The CDR3, as DNA: TGTGCCACCAGCAGAGATCGGAATGAGCAGTTCTTC. This gives the protein CATSRDRNEQFF. The V call is TRBV15, the J call TRBJ2-1; D is uncertain. Germline V gene lookup returns CDR1 LNHNV and CDR2 YYDKDF (reference sequence). Trimming removed 0 bases from V and 7 bases from J, with 4 bases in between. The CDR3 consists of 12 residues.

The chain links TRBV30 to TRBJ2-1; 8 bases match TRBD2. The CDR3 covers 17 residues. The germline CDR1 and CDR2 sequences are GTSNPN and SVGIG (reference sequence). The V gene end was trimmed by 1 base and the J gene end by 0 bases; junction bases not matched to a gene: 8. The CDR3 sequence is CAWSEFTGTSSYNEQFF. The DNA of the CDR3 is TGTGCCTGGAGTGAATTCACCGGGACTAGCTCCTACAATGAGCAGTTCTTC.

The V and J genes are TRBV5-8 and TRBJ1-1; D perhaps matches TRBD1 (5 bases). The CDR3 is 14 residues long. Trimming left V 2 bases short and J 1 base short, with 9 bases between. Germline values: CDR1 SGHTS, CDR2 YDEGEE. The CDR3 coding sequence is TGTGCCAGCAGCTTCAGGACACGGAACACTGAAGCTTTCTTT. Translation gives CASSFRTRNTEAFF.

V is TRBV5-6 and J is TRBJ1-6; TRBD1 matches at 7 bases. Germline trimming cut 0 bases from V and 5 bases from J; bases unmatched to any gene: 5. CDR3 length: 16 residues. CDR1 is SGHDT, CDR2 YYEEEE, per germline. The CDR3 protein is CASSLGGQAHNSPLHF. DNA for the CDR3: TGTGCCAGCAGCTTGGGCGGACAGGCTCATAATTCACCCCTCCACTTT. Complete variable domain (other parts from reference TRBV5-6 and TRBJ1-6): DAGVTQSPTHLIKTRGQQVTLRCSPKSGHDTVSWYQQALGQGPQFIFQYYEEEERQRGNFPDRFSGHQFPNYSSELNVNALLLGDSALYLCASSLGGQAHNSPLHFGNGTRLTVT.

The chain links TRBV18 to TRBJ2-5; TRBD1 matches 8 bases. J gave up 4 bases and V 5 bases, and 6 bases lay outside the gene matches. Germline V CDR1 and CDR2: KGHSH, LQKENI. The CDR3 runs 14 residues. The CDR3 here is CASSNSDRGETQYF. The CDR3 coding sequence is TGTGCCAGCTCAAATTCCGACAGGGGAGAGACCCAGTACTTC. Variable domain in full (rest from reference TRBV18 and TRBJ2-5): NAGVMQNPRHLVRRRGQEARLRCSPMKGHSHVYWYRQLPEEGLKFMVYLQKENIIDESGMPKERFSAEFPKEGPSILRIQQVVRGDSAAYFCASSNSDRGETQYFGPGTRLLVL.

V usage is TRBV6-2 or TRBV6-3 and J usage is TRBJ1-1, with 9 bases lining up with TRBD1. Germline V gives CDR1 MNHEY, CDR2 SVGEGT. V lost 4 bases, J lost 5 bases, and 5 bases stayed unmatched. CDR3 length equals 14 residues. The CDR3 DNA is TGTGCCAGCAGTTCGGGACAGGGTATAACTGAAGCTTTCTTT. This codes for CASSSGQGITEAFF.

The V and J genes are TRBV27 and TRBJ1-2, with D possibly matching TRBD1 (6 bases). The V end lost 6 bases, the J end lost 3 bases, and 20 bases lay between the germline ends. CDR3 length equals 16 residues. CDR1 is MNHEY, CDR2 SMNVEV, per germline (reference sequence). The CDR3 reads CASSFAGGGAYYGYTF. CDR3 coding DNA: TGTGCCAGCAGCTTTGCCGGGGGGGGCGCGTACTATGGCTACACCTTC.

This chain joins TRBV13 and TRBJ1-1; D possibly corresponds to TRBD1 (6 bases). V lost 0 bases, J lost 7 bases, and 9 bases lay in between. The CDR3 loop spans 13 amino acids. Germline values: CDR1 PRHDT, CDR2 FYEKMQ (reference sequence). CDR3 protein: CASSLGRTDEAFF. The CDR3 DNA is TGTGCCAGCAGCTTAGGCAGGACAGATGAAGCTTTCTTT.